This TCR beta chain was retrieved from a study of cytomegalovirus exposure and HLA in healthy donors. The wider study: Earlier work reported 117 million unique TCR beta sequences from about 180 million T cells. General study points: Overall, approximately 150 TCR beta chains were annotated as cytomegalovirus-associated. Confirmation in vitro established that a few CMV-associated chains were specific for CMV antigens.

Concerning this clone itself: As yet, its antigen is unknown.

The PCR made use of 60 Vbeta and 13 Jbeta primers. Using immunoSEQ multiplex PCR, the repertoire was profiled, and TCRdb retains in-frame clones only, with some absent. The sample yields about 160,000 clones, over 70% seen once. Trimming removed 3 bases from V and 4 bases from J, with 10 bases in between. The CDR3 has 14 residues. Per germline, CDR1 SGHAT and CDR2 FQNNGV. J is TRBJ2-1 and V is TRBV11-2, with a weak D call TRBD1 (6 bases). The sequence was collected from a man aged 45-65 years in good health and CMV-seropositive. Sequencing input: PBMCs. CDR3 sequence (DNA): TGTGCCAGCAGCTTCCGGGACATTTACAATGAGCAGTTCTTC. Translation gives CASSFRDIYNEQFF.